Each of the 30 T cell receptor beta chains below was sequenced from the same sample in a study of CD8 T cells in Susac syndrome. It was with random hexamers that roughly 0.5 to 1 ug RNA was reverse transcribed. One entry per CDR3 protein, called by TCRdb with MiXCR from the immunoSEQ multiplex PCR reads. The sample comprises 150,000 to 200,000 distinct CDR3 sequences, around 90% of which are singletons, and around 0.085% rests with the top ten. Sequenced sample: CD4+ T cells from PBMCs. These receptors originate from a human donor with Susac syndrome.

The genes are TRBV9 and TRBJ2-7; D is ambiguous. Germline lookup yields CDR1 SGDLS and CDR2 YYNGEE. The CDR3 covers 15 residues. Trimming shortened V by 0 bases and J by 3 bases, and 13 bases separated the two germline ends. In nucleotides, the CDR3 is TGTGCCAGCAGCGTAGCCCCCGAGGACGGCTACGAGCAGTACTTC. Residues: CASSVAPEDGYEQYF. The complete variable domain, with remaining parts taken from reference TRBV9 and TRBJ2-7, reads DSGVTQTPKHLITATGQRVTLRCSPRSGDLSVYWYQQSLDQGLQFLIQYYNGEERAKGNILERFSAQQFPDLHSELNLSSLELGDSALYFCASSVAPEDGYEQYFGPGTRLTVT.

The chain joins TRBV4-1 to TRBJ2-7; D perhaps matches TRBD2 (6 bases). The CDR3 extends over 19 amino acids. Trimming removed 4 bases at V and 1 base at J, with 26 bases between. From germline, CDR1 is MGHRA and CDR2 YSYEKL. CDR3 residues: CASSLRTPEDYGMSYEQYF. CDR3 nucleotide sequence: TGCGCCAGCAGCCTCCGAACACCTGAGGACTATGGAATGTCCTACGAGCAGTACTTC.

The chain combines TRBV2 with TRBJ2-2; 9 nucleotides align to TRBD1. Trimming removed 4 bases from V and 3 bases from J; junction bases left unmatched: 6. Germline V CDR1 and CDR2: SNHLY, FYNNEI. The CDR3 loop spans 16 amino acids. CDR3 loop: CASSVGQGFDTGELFF. In nucleotides, the CDR3 is TGTGCCAGCAGTGTCGGACAGGGGTTTGACACCGGGGAGCTGTTTTTT.

The chain carries TRBV3-1 and TRBJ1-1, with a possible D match to TRBD1 (6 bases). V was pared by 4 bases and J by 4 bases, with 13 bases between. CDR1 and CDR2 (germline): LGHDT, YNNKEL (reference sequence). The CDR3 runs to 14 residues. The CDR3 nucleotides read TGTGCCAGCAGCCCGCACAGGGCGACCACTGAAGCTTTCTTT. This gives the protein CASSPHRATTEAFF.

The V and J genes are TRBV5-1 and TRBJ2-7; 7 bases fit TRBD1. Unmatched junction bases numbered 2, after V lost 2 bases and J lost 3 bases. Germline V gene lookup returns CDR1 SGHRS and CDR2 YFSETQ. The CDR3 consists of 13 residues. DNA of the CDR3: TGCGCCAGCAGCTTAGGGACAGACTACGAGCAGTACTTC. It translates to CASSLGTDYEQYF.

J is TRBJ2-3 and V is TRBV20-1; the match to TRBD2 covers 8 bases. CDR1 is DFQATT, CDR2 SNEGSKA, per germline (reference sequence). J was trimmed by 5 bases and V by 0 bases; bases with no gene match: 7. The CDR3 length is 15 residues. The CDR3 here is CSARDARGGEDTQYF. CDR3 nucleotides: TGCAGTGCTAGAGATGCTCGGGGGGGCGAAGATACGCAGTATTTT.

The V gene is TRBV18, the J gene TRBJ1-2, with 9 nucleotides matching TRBD1. The trim removed 3 bases at V and 0 bases at J, leaving 8 bases unmatched. Per germline, CDR1 KGHSH and CDR2 LQKENI. The CDR3 runs to 17 residues. The CDR3 DNA reads TGTGCCAGCTCACCCATGACAGGGGGAGAAACTAACTATGGCTACACCTTC. Translation: CASSPMTGGETNYGYTF.

This clonotype occurred once. The genes are TRBV2 and TRBJ2-5; D gene unclear. Between the trimmed V and J ends, which lost 4 bases and 2 bases, there was a span of 8 bases. The CDR3 is 13 residues long. Germline CDR1 SNHLY, CDR2 FYNNEI. CDR3 in amino acids: CASSAYTQETQYF. DNA of the CDR3: TGTGCCAGCAGTGCGTATACGCAAGAGACCCAGTACTTC.

The chain is built from TRBV20-1 and TRBJ2-2; 8 bases fit TRBD1. The germline gives CDR1 DFQATT, CDR2 SNEGSKA (reference sequence). V trimming: 3 bases; J trimming: 0 bases; junction bases outside the gene matches: 6. This CDR3 has 16 amino acids. The CDR3, as DNA: TGCAGTGCTAGGGACTACAGGGGGACGAACACCGGGGAGCTGTTTTTT. This encodes CSARDYRGTNTGELFF.

The chain employs TRBV28 and TRBJ2-7, with 12 positions matching TRBD2. The germline V gene has CDR1 MDHEN and CDR2 SYDVKM. This CDR3 has 19 residues. Germline trimming cut 5 bases from V and 7 bases from J; bases unmatched to any gene: 21. The CDR3 loop reads CASSLVTSGRLARGAEQYF. In DNA form, the CDR3 reads TGTGCCAGCAGTCTCGTGACTAGCGGGAGATTGGCCCGCGGGGCTGAGCAGTACTTC.

This chain uses TRBV11-3 with TRBJ1-1, with D uncertain. This CDR3 has 13 amino acids. CDR1 SGHNT and CDR2 YENEEA come from the germline V gene. V lost 0 bases and J lost 5, with 7 bases in between. CDR3 amino acids: CASSLDRLTEAFF. CDR3 DNA sequence: TGTGCCAGCAGCTTAGACCGCTTGACTGAAGCTTTCTTT.

The V gene is TRBV6-6, the J gene TRBJ2-2; D not resolved. Germline V gene data show CDR1 as MNHNY and CDR2 as SVGAGI (reference sequence). Between the trimmed V and J ends, which lost 7 bases and 8 bases, there was a span of 8 bases. The CDR3 consists of 11 residues. This CDR3 reads CASTPRGELFF. CDR3 nucleotide sequence: TGTGCCAGCACCCCCAGAGGGGAGCTGTTTTTT.

This chain uses TRBV7-2 with TRBJ2-7; 11 positions match TRBD2. The J segment lost 2 bases and the V segment lost 7 bases, leaving 7 bases of the junction unmatched. Germline CDR1 is SGHTA and CDR2 is FQGNSA. This CDR3 comprises 15 residues. The CDR3 coding sequence is TGTGCCAGCACCTGGGTAGCGGGGGGGCCCTACGAGCAGTACTTC. Its protein is CASTWVAGGPYEQYF.

This chain connects TRBV12-3 or TRBV12-4 to TRBJ1-1; D uncertain. The CDR3 spans 12 residues. With 5 bases removed from V and 8 bases from J, the gap between germline ends came to 12 bases. The CDR3 sequence: CASSQEQTEAFF. Written as DNA, the CDR3 is TGTGCCAGCAGTCAGGAGCAGACAGAAGCTTTCTTT.

V usage is TRBV3-1 and J usage is TRBJ2-1; 11 positions agree with TRBD2. The germline gives CDR1 LGHDT, CDR2 YNNKEL (reference sequence). The trim removed 4 bases at V and 3 bases at J, leaving 2 bases unmatched. There are 15 residues in the CDR3. CDR3 nucleotide sequence: TGTGCCAGCAGCCCTAGCGGGGGGAGCTACAATGAGCAGTTCTTC. It translates to CASSPSGGSYNEQFF.

The chain combines TRBV5-4 with TRBJ2-1; the match to TRBD1 covers 10 bases. The CDR3 spans 15 residues. Germline loops: CDR1 SGHNT, CDR2 YYREEE (reference sequence). Germline trimming cut 4 bases from V and 1 base from J; bases unmatched to any gene: 2. The DNA of the CDR3 is TGTGCCAGCAGCCGGGACAGGGGATCCTACAATGAGCAGTTCTTC. It yields the protein CASSRDRGSYNEQFF.

V and J are TRBV20-1 and TRBJ2-3; either TRBD1 or TRBD2 may fit D (6 bases each). The CDR3 has 14 amino acids. V was trimmed by 1 base and J by 0 bases, leaving 8 bases between them. Germline lookup yields CDR1 DFQATT and CDR2 SNEGSKA (reference sequence). The CDR3 sequence: CSARAGASTDTQYF. The DNA of the CDR3 is TGCAGTGCTAGAGCGGGGGCTAGCACAGATACGCAGTATTTT.

V is TRBV12-3 or TRBV12-4 and J is TRBJ2-3; 12 nucleotides align to TRBD2. Losses at the gene ends were 6 bases for V and 2 bases for J; bases not matched to a gene: 12. The CDR3 loop spans 18 amino acids. CDR3 region: CASSRNRLAGANTDTQYF. CDR3 nucleotides: TGTGCCAGCAGCCGTAACCGACTAGCGGGGGCCAACACAGATACGCAGTATTTT.

The genes are TRBV5-6 and TRBJ1-5, with 7 bases lining up with TRBD1. Germline V gene data show CDR1 as SGHDT and CDR2 as YYEEEE. The CDR3 runs to 15 residues. V shed 2 bases and J 4 bases; nucleotides not matched to a gene: 6. The CDR3 loop is CASSFSTGSNQPQHF. In nucleotides, the CDR3 is TGTGCCAGCAGCTTCTCGACAGGGTCTAATCAGCCCCAGCATTTT.

J is TRBJ2-3 and V is TRBV28; D not certain. The V gene lost 5 bases and the J gene lost 0 bases, with 9 bases spanning the gap. The CDR3 totals 14 residues. The germline V gene encodes CDR1 MDHEN and CDR2 SYDVKM. CDR3 loop: CASSPHGSTDTQYF. As DNA, the CDR3 is TGTGCCAGCAGTCCCCACGGGAGCACAGATACGCAGTATTTT.

This clonotype was seen just once. The chain uses TRBV7-8 and TRBJ1-5; D unclear. The CDR3 runs to 14 residues. Germline V lookup: CDR1 SGHVS, CDR2 FQNEAQ. V was trimmed by 1 base and J by 7 bases, leaving 11 bases between them. CDR3 nucleotide sequence: TGTGCCAGCAGCTTAGTAGAAGGATTGCAGCCCCAGCATTTT. Translating gives CASSLVEGLQPQHF.

The J gene is TRBJ2-7, the V gene TRBV5-1, with TRBD1 identical over 7 bases. The junction had 7 bases not matched to a gene; V was cut back by 2 bases and J by 5 bases. This CDR3 comprises 14 residues. The germline V gene has CDR1 SGHRS and CDR2 YFSETQ. CDR3 region: CASSFGQVWNEQYF. Written as DNA, the CDR3 is TGCGCCAGCAGCTTTGGACAGGTTTGGAACGAGCAGTACTTC.

The gene calls are TRBV18 and TRBJ2-2; no firm D call. The germline V gene encodes CDR1 KGHSH and CDR2 LQKENI. CDR3 length: 14 residues. V lost 3 bases and J lost 7, with 12 bases in between. DNA of the CDR3: TGTGCCAGCTCACCTCCCCATGGAGTCGGGGAGCTGTTTTTT. Translating gives CASSPPHGVGELFF.

The chain couples TRBV5-1 to TRBJ1-6; the D gene is possibly TRBD1 (5 bases). V was pared by 1 base and J by 6 bases, with 17 bases between. This CDR3 is built from 17 residues. Germline V gene data show CDR1 as SGHRS and CDR2 as YFSETQ. This CDR3 reads CASSLNLGVLGNSPLHF. CDR3 in DNA: TGCGCCAGCAGCTTGAATTTAGGGGTTCTTGGTAATTCACCCCTCCACTTT. The full variable domain, with the rest looked up from reference TRBV5-1 and TRBJ1-6, is KAGVTQTPRYLIKTRGQQVTLSCSPISGHRSVSWYQQTPGQGLQFLFEYFSETQRNKGNFPGRFSGRQFSNSRSEMNVSTLELGDSALYLCASSLNLGVLGNSPLHFGNGTRLTVT.

The chain carries TRBV7-3 and TRBJ1-1, with D hard to call. Germline V lookup: CDR1 SGHTA, CDR2 FQGTGA. Trimming left V 2 bases short and J 4 bases short, with 8 bases between. The CDR3 length is 13 residues. Here the CDR3 DNA reads TGTGCCAGCAGCTTAGAAGGCTTCACTGAAGCTTTCTTT. Translated, it gives CASSLEGFTEAFF.

The chain joins TRBV12-3 or TRBV12-4 to TRBJ1-4; D is ambiguous. V lost 7 bases, J lost 8 bases, and 8 bases lay in between. The CDR3 spans 11 residues. In DNA, the CDR3 is TGTGCCAGCACCCAAAGGGAAAAACTGTTTTTT. Amino acid sequence: CASTQREKLFF.

The chain combines TRBV6-2 or TRBV6-3 with TRBJ1-6, with D uncertain. The germline V and J ends were trimmed by 8 bases and 9 bases, with 20 bases remaining between them. The germline V gene encodes CDR1 MNHEY and CDR2 SVGEGT. This CDR3 spans 15 amino acids. The CDR3 nucleotides read TGTGCCAGCCATCAGACGACTACTAAGCGTTCACCCCTCCACTTT. This sequence encodes CASHQTTTKRSPLHF.

The V gene is TRBV10-3, the J gene TRBJ1-6, with D possibly matching TRBD1 (5 bases). The germline V and J ends were trimmed by 3 bases and 8 bases, with 14 bases remaining between them. The CDR3 has 15 amino acids. Germline V gene lookup returns CDR1 ENHRY and CDR2 SYGVKD. CDR3 loop: CAISDTTREDSPLHF. The CDR3 DNA is TGTGCCATCAGTGATACAACCAGGGAGGATTCACCCCTCCACTTT.

The chain is built from TRBV7-8 and TRBJ2-3; 8 nucleotides align to TRBD2. CDR3 length: 15 residues. With V trimmed by 3 bases and J by 6 bases, 8 bases remained unmatched. The germline gives CDR1 SGHVS, CDR2 FQNEAQ. CDR3 region: CASSFGGGKRDTQYF. CDR3 sequence (DNA): TGTGCCAGCAGCTTCGGGGGGGGCAAACGGGATACGCAGTATTTT.

This chain links TRBV11-2 with TRBJ2-1; the match to TRBD1 covers 11 bases. The V gene end was trimmed by 3 bases and the J gene end by 8 bases; junction bases not matched to a gene: 6. This CDR3 contains 15 residues. Germline CDR1 reads SGHAT; CDR2 reads FQNNGV. In DNA, the CDR3 is TGTGCCAGCAGCTTGGACAGGGGGCGGGTGGATGAGCAGTTCTTC. This translates into CASSLDRGRVDEQFF.